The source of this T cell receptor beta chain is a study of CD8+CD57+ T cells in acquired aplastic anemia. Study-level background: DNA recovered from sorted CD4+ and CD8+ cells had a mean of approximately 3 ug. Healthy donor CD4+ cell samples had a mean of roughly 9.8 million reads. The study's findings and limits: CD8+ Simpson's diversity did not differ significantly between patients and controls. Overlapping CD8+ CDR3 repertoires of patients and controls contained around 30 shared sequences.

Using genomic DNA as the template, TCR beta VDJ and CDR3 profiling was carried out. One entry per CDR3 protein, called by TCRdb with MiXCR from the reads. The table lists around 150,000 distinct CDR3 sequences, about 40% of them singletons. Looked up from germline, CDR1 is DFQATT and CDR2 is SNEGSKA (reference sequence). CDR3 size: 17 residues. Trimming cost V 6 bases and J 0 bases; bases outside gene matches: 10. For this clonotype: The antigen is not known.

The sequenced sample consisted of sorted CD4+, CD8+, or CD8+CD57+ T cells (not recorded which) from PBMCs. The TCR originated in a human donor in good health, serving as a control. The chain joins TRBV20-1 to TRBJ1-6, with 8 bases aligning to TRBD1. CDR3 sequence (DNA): TGCAGTGCCTCCGGACAGGGTCCAAGCTCCTATAATTCACCCCTCCACTTT. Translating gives CSASGQGPSSYNSPLHF.